Reported below is one TCR beta chain. These data come from a study of blood T cell repertoires in COVID-19. At the level of the study: T cells, B-cell-depleted T cells, or PBMCs supplied cDNA or gDNA.

The V gene's germline CDR1 is SEHNR and CDR2 FQNEAQ (reference sequence). With 3 bases removed from V and 2 bases from J, the gap between germline ends came to 16 bases. This CDR3 has 16 amino acids. Assay used: immunoSEQ multiplex PCR; TCRdb lists only in-frame clones, some missing. Of a few hundred thousand clones in the sample, roughly 84% were seen once. The source of this sequence is a person between 70 and 80 years old with COVID-19, enrolled during active disease. V and J are TRBV7-9 and TRBJ2-5, with D possibly TRBD1 on 6 matching bases. Sequencing was done on a sample of peripheral blood. CDR3 sequence reads: CASSLEAGQRQETQYF. In nucleotides, the CDR3 is TGTGCCAGCAGCTTGGAAGCCGGACAGCGTCAAGAGACCCAGTACTTC.